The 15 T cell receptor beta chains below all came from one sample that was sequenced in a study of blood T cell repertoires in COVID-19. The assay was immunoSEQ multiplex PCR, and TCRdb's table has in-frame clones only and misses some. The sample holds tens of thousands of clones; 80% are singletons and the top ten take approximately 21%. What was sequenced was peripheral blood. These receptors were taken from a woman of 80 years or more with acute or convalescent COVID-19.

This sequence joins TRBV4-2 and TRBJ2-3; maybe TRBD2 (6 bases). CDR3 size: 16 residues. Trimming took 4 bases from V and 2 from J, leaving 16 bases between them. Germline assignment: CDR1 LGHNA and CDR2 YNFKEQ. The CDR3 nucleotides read TGTGCCAGCAGCCTAGATCCGGGGGTGATCACAGATACGCAGTATTTT. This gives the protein CASSLDPGVITDTQYF.

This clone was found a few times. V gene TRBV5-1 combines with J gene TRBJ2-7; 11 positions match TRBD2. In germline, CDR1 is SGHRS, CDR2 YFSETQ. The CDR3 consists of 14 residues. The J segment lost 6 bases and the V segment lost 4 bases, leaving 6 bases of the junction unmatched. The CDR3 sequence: CASSDSGRAREQYF. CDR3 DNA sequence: TGCGCCAGCAGCGATAGCGGGAGGGCCCGCGAGCAGTACTTC. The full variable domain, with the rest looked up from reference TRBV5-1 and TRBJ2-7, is KAGVTQTPRYLIKTRGQQVTLSCSPISGHRSVSWYQQTPGQGLQFLFEYFSETQRNKGNFPGRFSGRQFSNSRSEMNVSTLELGDSALYLCASSDSGRAREQYFGPGTRLTVT.

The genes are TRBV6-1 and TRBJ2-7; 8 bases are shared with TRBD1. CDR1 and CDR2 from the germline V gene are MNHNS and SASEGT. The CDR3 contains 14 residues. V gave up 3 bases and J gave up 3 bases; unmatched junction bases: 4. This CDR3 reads CASSDTGGYYEQYF. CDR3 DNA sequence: TGTGCCAGCAGTGACACAGGGGGTTACTACGAGCAGTACTTC.

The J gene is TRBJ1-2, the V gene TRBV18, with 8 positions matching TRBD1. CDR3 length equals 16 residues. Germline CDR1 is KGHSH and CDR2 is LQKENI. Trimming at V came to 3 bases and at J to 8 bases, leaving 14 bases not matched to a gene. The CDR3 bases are TGTGCCAGCTCACCCACAGGGGGGAATTCTGTTTGGGGCTACACCTTC. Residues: CASSPTGGNSVWGYTF.

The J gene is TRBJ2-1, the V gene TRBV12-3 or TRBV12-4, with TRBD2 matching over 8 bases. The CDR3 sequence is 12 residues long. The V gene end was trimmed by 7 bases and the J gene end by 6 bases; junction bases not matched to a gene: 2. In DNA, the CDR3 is TGTGCCAGCACCGGGGGGGGCAATGAGCAGTTCTTC. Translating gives CASTGGGNEQFF.

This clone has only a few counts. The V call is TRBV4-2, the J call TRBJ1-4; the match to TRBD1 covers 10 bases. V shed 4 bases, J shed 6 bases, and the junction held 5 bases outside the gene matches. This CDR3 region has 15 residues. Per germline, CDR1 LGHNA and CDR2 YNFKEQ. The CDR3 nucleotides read TGTGCCAGCAGCCTCCAGGACAGGGGGGATGAAAAACTGTTTTTT. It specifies CASSLQDRGDEKLFF.

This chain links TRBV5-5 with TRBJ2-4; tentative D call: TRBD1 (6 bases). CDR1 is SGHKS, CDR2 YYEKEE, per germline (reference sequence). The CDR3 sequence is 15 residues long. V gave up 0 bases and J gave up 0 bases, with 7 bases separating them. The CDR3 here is CASSLDRVAKNIQYF. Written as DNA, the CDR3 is TGTGCCAGCAGCTTGGACAGGGTAGCCAAAAACATTCAGTACTTC.

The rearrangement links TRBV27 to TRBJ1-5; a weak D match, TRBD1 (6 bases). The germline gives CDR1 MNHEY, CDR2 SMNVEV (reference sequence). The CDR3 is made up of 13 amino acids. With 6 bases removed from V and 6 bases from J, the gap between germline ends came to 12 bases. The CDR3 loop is CASRLTGIQPQHF. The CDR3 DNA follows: TGTGCCAGCAGGCTTACAGGGATTCAGCCCCAGCATTTT.

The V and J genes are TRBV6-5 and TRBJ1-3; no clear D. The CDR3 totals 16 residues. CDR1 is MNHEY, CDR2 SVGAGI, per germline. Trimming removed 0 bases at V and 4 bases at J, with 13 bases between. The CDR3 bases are TGTGCCAGCAGTTACTCGATTATAGACTTAGGAAACACCATATATTTT. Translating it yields CASSYSIIDLGNTIYF.

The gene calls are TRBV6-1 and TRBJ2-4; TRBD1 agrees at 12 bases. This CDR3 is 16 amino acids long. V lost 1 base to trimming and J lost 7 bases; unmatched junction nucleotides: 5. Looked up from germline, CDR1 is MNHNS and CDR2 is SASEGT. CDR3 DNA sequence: TGTGCCAGCAGTGAAGGGGGGGGACAGGGGGCGAACATTCAGTACTTC. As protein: CASSEGGGQGANIQYF.

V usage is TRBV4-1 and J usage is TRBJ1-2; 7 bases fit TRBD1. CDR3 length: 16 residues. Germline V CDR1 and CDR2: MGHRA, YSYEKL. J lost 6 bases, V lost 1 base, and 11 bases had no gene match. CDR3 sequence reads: CASSQVEGGVKNGYTF. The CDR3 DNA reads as TGCGCCAGCAGCCAAGTGGAAGGGGGCGTTAAGAATGGCTACACCTTC.

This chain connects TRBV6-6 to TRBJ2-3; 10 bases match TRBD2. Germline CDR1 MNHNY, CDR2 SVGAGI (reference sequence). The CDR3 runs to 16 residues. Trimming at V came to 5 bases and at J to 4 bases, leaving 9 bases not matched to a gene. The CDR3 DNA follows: TGTGCCAGCAGTGCCGATTTAGCGGGAGGTTCAGATACGCAGTATTTT. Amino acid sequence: CASSADLAGGSDTQYF.

DNA of the CDR3: TGTGCCAGCAGGAGGTCCATGGACGGGGAGCTGTTTTTT. Amino acids: CASRRSMDGELFF. The gene calls are TRBV6-5 and TRBJ2-2; D call uncertain. Germline assignment: CDR1 MNHEY and CDR2 SVGAGI. V was pared by 6 bases and J by 7 bases, with 12 bases between. The length of the CDR3 is 13 residues.

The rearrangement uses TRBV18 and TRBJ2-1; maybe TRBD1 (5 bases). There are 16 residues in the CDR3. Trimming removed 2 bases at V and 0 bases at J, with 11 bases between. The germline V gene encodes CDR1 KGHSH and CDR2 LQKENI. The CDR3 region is CASSPGATSSYNEQFF. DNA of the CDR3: TGTGCCAGCTCACCAGGGGCCACGAGCTCCTACAATGAGCAGTTCTTC.

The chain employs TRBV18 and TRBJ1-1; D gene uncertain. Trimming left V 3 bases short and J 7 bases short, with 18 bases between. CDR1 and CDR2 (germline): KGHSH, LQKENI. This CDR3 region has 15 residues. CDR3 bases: TGTGCCAGCTCACCGGAGGGCTCGCGGGGAGTTGAAGCTTTCTTT. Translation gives CASSPEGSRGVEAFF.